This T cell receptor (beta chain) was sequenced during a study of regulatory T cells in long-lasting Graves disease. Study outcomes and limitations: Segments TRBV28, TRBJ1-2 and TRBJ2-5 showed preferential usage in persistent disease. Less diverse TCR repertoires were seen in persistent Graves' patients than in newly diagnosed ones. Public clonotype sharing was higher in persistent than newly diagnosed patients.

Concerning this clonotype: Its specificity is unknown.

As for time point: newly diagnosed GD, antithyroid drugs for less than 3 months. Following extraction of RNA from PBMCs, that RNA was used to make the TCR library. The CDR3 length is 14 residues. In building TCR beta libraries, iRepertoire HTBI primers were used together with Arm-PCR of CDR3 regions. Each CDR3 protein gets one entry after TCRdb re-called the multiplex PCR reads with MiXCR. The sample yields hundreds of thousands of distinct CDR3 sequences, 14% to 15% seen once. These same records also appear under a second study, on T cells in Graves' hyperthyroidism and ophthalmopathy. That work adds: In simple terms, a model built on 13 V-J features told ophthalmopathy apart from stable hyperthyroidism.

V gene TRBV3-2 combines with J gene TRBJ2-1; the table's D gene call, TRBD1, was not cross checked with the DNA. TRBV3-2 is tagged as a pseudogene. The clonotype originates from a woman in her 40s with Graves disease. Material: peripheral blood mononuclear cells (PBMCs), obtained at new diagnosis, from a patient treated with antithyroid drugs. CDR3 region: CASPLSQSYNEQFF. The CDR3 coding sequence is TGTGCCAGCCCACTGTCCCAATCCTACAATGAGCAGTTCTTC.